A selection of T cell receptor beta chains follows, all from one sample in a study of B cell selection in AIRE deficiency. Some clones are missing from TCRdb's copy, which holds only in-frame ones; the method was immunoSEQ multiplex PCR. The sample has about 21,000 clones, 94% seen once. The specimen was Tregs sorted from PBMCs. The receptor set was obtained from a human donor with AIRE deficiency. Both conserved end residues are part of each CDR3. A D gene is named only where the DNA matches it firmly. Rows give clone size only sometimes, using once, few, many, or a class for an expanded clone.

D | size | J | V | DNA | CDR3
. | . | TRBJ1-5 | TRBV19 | TGTGCCAGTAGTATGACCGGGGGCGGGGGCAATCAGCCCCAGCATTTT | CASSMTGGGGNQPQHF
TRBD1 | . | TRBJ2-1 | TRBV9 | TGTGCCAGCAGCGGACGGGACAGGGGGAGAAATGAGCAGTTCTTC | CASSGRDRGRNEQFF
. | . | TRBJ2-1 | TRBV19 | TGTGCCAGTAGTCCCGAAGGGAGCTCCTACAATGAGCAGTTCTTC | CASSPEGSSYNEQFF
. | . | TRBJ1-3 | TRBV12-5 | TGTGCTAGTGGTTTCTCAGAGGGCAGCTCTGGAAACACCATATATTTT | CASGFSEGSSGNTIYF
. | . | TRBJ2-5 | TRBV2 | TGTGCCAGCAGTGCTTTGGAGACCCAGTACTTC | CASSALETQYF
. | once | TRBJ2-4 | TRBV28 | TGTGCCAGCAGTTTCAAGCGCGGCATTCAGTACTTC | CASSFKRGIQYF
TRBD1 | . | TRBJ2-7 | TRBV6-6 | TGTGCCAGCAGTTACTGGCAGGGGGCCTACGAGCAGTACTTC | CASSYWQGAYEQYF
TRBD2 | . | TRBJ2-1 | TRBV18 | TGTGCCAGCTCACCTCCCGCGGGAGGGCAGTTCTTC | CASSPPAGGQFF
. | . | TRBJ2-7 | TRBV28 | TGTGCCAGCAACTTGGCAGGGACCTACGAGCAGTACTTC | CASNLAGTYEQYF
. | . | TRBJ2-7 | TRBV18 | TGTGCCAGCTCATCAGACGATATTCCAACCTACGAGCAGTACTTC | CASSSDDIPTYEQYF
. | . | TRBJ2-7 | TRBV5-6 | TGTGCCAGCAGCTCAGAATACGAGCAGTACTTC | CASSSEYEQYF
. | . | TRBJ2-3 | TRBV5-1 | TGCGCCAGCAGCTTGTTGGCCGGCACAGATACGCAGTATTTT | CASSLLAGTDTQYF
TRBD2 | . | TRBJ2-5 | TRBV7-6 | TGTGCCAGCAGCTTGGGACTAGGGGAAATTGGGACCCAGTACTTC | CASSLGLGEIGTQYF
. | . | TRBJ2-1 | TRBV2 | TGTGCCAGCACGCGGCCCTACAATGAGCAGTTCTTC | CASTRPYNEQFF
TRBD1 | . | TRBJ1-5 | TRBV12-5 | TGTGCTAGTGGTTTGGTACAGCCAACGTTGACAGGGAGCAATCAGCCCCAGCATTTT | CASGLVQPTLTGSNQPQHF
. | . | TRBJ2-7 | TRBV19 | TGTGCCAGTAGTATCTCTAACCGGGAGACCTACGAGCAGTACTTC | CASSISNRETYEQYF
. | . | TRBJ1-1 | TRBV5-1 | TGCGCCACTTCTTTTAGGGGGGTTAACACTGAAGCTTTCTTT | CATSFRGVNTEAFF
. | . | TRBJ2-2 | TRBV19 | TGTGCCAGTAGTACCTCAGGGAACACCGGGGAGCTGTTTTTT | CASSTSGNTGELFF
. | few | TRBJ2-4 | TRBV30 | TGTGCCTGGAGTGTAGGGTGGATTCAGTACTTC | CAWSVGWIQYF
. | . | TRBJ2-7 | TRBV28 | TGTGCCAGCACACGTGCGGGGAAGCCTGAGCAGTACTTC | CASTRAGKPEQYF
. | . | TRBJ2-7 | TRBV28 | TGTGCCAGCAGTTTAGAGGGCGGAATAGCCTACGAGCAGTACTTC | CASSLEGGIAYEQYF
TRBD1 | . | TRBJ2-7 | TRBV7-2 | TGTGCCAGCAGCTATCCGGGACAGAGCTACGAGCAGTACTTC | CASSYPGQSYEQYF
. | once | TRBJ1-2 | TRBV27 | TGTGCCAGCAGTTTCACAGGGAGCTATGGCTACACCTTC | CASSFTGSYGYTF
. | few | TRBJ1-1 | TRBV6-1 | TGTGCCAGCAGTTTTTCCTGGATGAACACTGAAGCTTTCTTT | CASSFSWMNTEAFF
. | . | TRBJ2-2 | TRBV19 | TGTGCCAGTAGTATAGAGCCCCACACCGGGGAGCTGTTTTTT | CASSIEPHTGELFF
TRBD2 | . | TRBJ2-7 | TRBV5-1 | TGCGCCAGCAGCTCCCTAGCGGGAGCCACCGGCGAGCAGTACTTC | CASSSLAGATGEQYF
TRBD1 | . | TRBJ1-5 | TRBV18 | TGTGCCAGCTCACTGGGACAGGGTGGGCAGCCCCAGCATTTT | CASSLGQGGQPQHF
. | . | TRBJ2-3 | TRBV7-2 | TGTGCCAGCAGCTTAGGGAGGGCCGAGTATTTT | CASSLGRAEYF
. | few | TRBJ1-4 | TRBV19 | TGTGCCAGTATGGGAAATATCAGACATAGCGAAAAACTGTTTTTT | CASMGNIRHSEKLFF
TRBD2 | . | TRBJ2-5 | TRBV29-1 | TGCAGCGTTGAACTAGCGGGAGTCCGTGAGACCCAGTACTTC | CSVELAGVRETQYF
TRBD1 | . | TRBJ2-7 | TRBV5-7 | TGTGCCAGCAGCCTGGACAGGTCCCTACGAGGCGAGCAGTACTTC | CASSLDRSLRGEQYF
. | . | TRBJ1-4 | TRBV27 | TGTGCCAGCAGTTTATCGATCAGGGCGGATGAAAAACTGTTTTTT | CASSLSIRADEKLFF
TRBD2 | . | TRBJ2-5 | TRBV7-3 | TGTGCCAGCAGCTTCTCGGGAGGGCAGACCCAGTACTTC | CASSFSGGQTQYF
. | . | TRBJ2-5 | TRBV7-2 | TGTGCCAGCAGCTTAGGAGAAGAGACCCAGTACTTC | CASSLGEETQYF
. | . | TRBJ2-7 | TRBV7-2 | TGTGCCAGCAGCCCGGGACAAATCCCAGGCGAGCAGTACTTC | CASSPGQIPGEQYF
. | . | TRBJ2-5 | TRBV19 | TGTGCCAGTAGTGCCCAGAGGGAGACCCAGTACTTC | CASSAQRETQYF
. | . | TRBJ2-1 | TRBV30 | TGTGCCTGGAGTGTTCGTGGGGGACTCGCGATCTACAATGAGCAGTTCTTC | CAWSVRGGLAIYNEQFF
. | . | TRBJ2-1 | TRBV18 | TGTGCCAGCTCACCAAGGGAAGGGGAGCAGTTCTTC | CASSPREGEQFF
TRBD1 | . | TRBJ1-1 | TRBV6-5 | TGTGCCAGCAGAATTAACAGGGGAGGGAACACTGAAGCTTTCTTT | CASRINRGGNTEAFF
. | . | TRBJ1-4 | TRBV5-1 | TGCGCCAGCAGCTCTACAGGGAATGAAAAACTGTTTTTT | CASSSTGNEKLFF
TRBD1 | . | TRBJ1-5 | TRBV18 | TGTGCCAGCTCACCCCGAGGGACAGGGCCGAATAATCAGCCCCAGCATTTT | CASSPRGTGPNNQPQHF
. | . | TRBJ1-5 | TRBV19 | TGTGCCAGTAGTATCCGACAGTTCAGAAGCAATCAGCCCCAGCATTTT | CASSIRQFRSNQPQHF
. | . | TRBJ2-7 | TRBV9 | TGTGCCAGCAGCGTAGCCCCGGGGAGTATCAACGAGCAGTACTTC | CASSVAPGSINEQYF
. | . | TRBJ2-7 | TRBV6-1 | TGTGCCATGTCCCCGGATCCAACCTACGAGCAGTACTTC | CAMSPDPTYEQYF
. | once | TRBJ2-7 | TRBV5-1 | TGCGCCAGCACCTCCGAGGGGGGTACGCACGAGCAGTACTTC | CASTSEGGTHEQYF
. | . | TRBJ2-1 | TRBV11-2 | TGTGCCAGCAGCTTAAAAGCTCACTACAATGAGCAGTTCTTC | CASSLKAHYNEQFF